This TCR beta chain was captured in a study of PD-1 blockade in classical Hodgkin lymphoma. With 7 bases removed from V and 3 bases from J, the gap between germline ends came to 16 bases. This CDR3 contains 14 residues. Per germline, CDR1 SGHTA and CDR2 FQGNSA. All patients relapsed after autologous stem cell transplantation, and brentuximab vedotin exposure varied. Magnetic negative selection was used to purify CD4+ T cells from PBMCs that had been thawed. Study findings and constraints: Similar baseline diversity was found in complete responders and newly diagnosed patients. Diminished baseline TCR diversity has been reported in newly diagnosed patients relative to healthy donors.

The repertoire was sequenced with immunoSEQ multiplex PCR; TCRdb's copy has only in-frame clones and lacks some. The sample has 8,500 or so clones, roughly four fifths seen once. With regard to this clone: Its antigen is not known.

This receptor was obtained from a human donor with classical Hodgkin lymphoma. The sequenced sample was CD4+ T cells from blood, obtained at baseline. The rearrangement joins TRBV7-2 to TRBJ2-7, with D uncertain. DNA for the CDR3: TGTGCCAGCACCCCTGGGCTTGGGCACTACGAGCAGTACTTC. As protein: CASTPGLGHYEQYF.